Below are 2 T cell receptor beta chains sequenced from a single sample in a study of T cells in women clearing cervical HPV infection. Measured with immunoSEQ multiplex PCR; TCRdb has only the in-frame clones, and not every one. Its listing shows around 40,000 clones. The sequencing input was blood buffy coat. The receptors derive from a woman between 18 and 75 years old with a cervical HPV16 infection that either progressed to CIN3+ or cleared (not recorded which).

The sequenced CDR3 bases are TGTGCCAGCAGCTTAGACAGGCCCGATGAA. Amino acids: CASSLDRPDE. The whole CDR3 sequence is CASSLDRPDEAFF. This chain connects TRBV5-4 to TRBJ1-1; weak D call: TRBD1 (6 bases). The read gets to within 3 residues of the CDR3 end, and the germline J gene fills in the rest. This CDR3 contains 13 residues. CDR1 is SGHNT, CDR2 YYREEE, per germline (reference sequence). Trimming removed 2 bases at V and 7 bases at J, with 12 bases between.

Of note for this clone: From the germline J gene comes the end of the CDR3, since the read stops 3 residues before it. V gene TRBV18 combines with J gene TRBJ1-2; the D gene is possibly TRBD1 (5 bases). The germline V gene encodes CDR1 KGHSH and CDR2 LQKENI. The germline V and J ends were trimmed by 6 bases and 2 bases, with 16 bases remaining between them. There are 15 residues in the CDR3. The covered CDR3 bases are TGTGCCAGCTCGCCCAGGGCCGCGGTAAACTATGGC. It is translated as CASSPRAAVNYG. The whole CDR3 sequence reads CASSPRAAVNYGYTF.